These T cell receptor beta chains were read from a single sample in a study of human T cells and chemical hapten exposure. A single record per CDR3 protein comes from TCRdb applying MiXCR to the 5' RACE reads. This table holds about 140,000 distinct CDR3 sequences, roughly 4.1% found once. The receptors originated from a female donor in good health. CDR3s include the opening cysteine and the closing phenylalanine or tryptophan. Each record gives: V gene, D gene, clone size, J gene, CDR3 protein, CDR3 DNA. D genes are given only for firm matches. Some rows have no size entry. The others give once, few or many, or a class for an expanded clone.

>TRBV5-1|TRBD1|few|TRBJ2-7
CASRPGTGRGYEQYF
TGCGCCAGCCGGCCCGGGACAGGGCGTGGTTACGAGCAGTACTTC
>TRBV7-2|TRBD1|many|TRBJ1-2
CASTLDRGRVYGYTF
TGTGCCAGCACCTTAGACAGGGGGCGGGTCTATGGCTACACCTTC
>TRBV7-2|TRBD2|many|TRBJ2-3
CASSLAHGWRLAGPDTQYF
TGTGCCAGCAGCTTAGCGCACGGTTGGCGTCTAGCGGGGCCGGATACGCAGTATTTT
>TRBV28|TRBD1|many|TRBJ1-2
CASRGQGVTGYTF
TGTGCCAGCAGAGGACAGGGGGTGACAGGCTACACCTTC
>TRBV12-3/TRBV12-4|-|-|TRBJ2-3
CASSQGTGTDTQYF
TGTGCCAGCAGCCAGGGAACCGGCACAGATACGCAGTATTTT
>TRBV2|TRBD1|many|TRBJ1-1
CASFRQGLNTEAFF
TGTGCCAGCTTCCGACAGGGACTGAACACTGAAGCTTTCTTT
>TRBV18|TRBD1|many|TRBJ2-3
CASSRNTGATDTQYF
TGTGCCAGCTCACGTAACACAGGGGCCACAGATACGCAGTATTTT
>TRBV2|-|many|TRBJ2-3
CASSSYELGHYTDTQYF
TGTGCCAGCAGTTCCTATGAACTGGGACATTACACAGATACGCAGTATTTT
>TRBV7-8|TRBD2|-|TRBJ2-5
CASSLVKVSPGGPRETQYF
TGTGCCAGCAGCTTAGTGAAAGTGTCCCCGGGGGGGCCCCGAGAGACCCAGTACTTC
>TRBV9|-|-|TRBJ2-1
CASSVVSGYNEQFF
TGTGCCAGCAGCGTAGTCAGCGGCTACAATGAGCAGTTCTTC
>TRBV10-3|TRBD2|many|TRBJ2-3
CAISEERGPTDTQYF
TGTGCCATCAGTGAAGAGCGGGGGCCCACAGATACGCAGTATTTT
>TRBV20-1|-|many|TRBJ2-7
CSAYFRGYEQYF
TGCAGTGCCTACTTCAGGGGATACGAGCAGTACTTC
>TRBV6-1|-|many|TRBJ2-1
CASSGGRGNEQFF
TGTGCCAGCAGCGGGGGAAGGGGGAATGAGCAGTTCTTC
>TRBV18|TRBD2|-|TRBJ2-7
CASSTSGGPYEQYF
TGTGCCAGCTCAACGAGCGGGGGACCCTACGAGCAGTACTTC
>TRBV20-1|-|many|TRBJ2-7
CSAIKGRILPEQYF
TGCAGTGCTATCAAGGGACGGATCCTACCCGAGCAGTACTTC
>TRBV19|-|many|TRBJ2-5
CASSKWTDQETQYF
TGTGCCAGTAGTAAGTGGACTGACCAAGAGACCCAGTACTTC
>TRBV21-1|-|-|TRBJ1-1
CASSKIPGGMTEAFF
TGTGCCAGCAGCAAGATTCCAGGGGGAATGACTGAAGCTTTCTTT
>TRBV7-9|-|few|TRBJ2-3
CASSQDSPGTQYF
TGTGCCAGCAGCCAAGATAGTCCGGGTACGCAGTATTTT
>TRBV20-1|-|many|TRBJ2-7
CSAKSDFSGREQYF
TGCAGTGCTAAGTCGGACTTCTCAGGGAGGGAGCAGTACTTC
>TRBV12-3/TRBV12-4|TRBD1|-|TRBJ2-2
CASSGQGASNTGELFF
TGTGCCAGCAGTGGACAGGGGGCGAGCAACACCGGGGAGCTGTTTTTT
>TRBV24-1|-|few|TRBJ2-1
CATSDRDIDEQFF
TGTGCCACCAGTGATCGGGACATAGATGAGCAGTTCTTC
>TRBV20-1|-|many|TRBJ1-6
CSARHEGTYNSPLHF
TGCAGTGCTAGACACGAGGGAACCTATAATTCACCCCTCCACTTT
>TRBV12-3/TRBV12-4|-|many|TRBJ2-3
CASILRGGGADTQYF
TGTGCCAGCATCCTCAGGGGAGGGGGCGCAGATACGCAGTATTTT
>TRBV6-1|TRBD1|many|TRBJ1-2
CASSEGTGPGYGYTF
TGTGCCAGCAGTGAAGGGACAGGGCCCGGCTATGGCTACACCTTC
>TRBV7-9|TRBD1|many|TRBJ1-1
CASSLSTGGEAFF
TGTGCCAGCAGCCTCTCGACAGGGGGTGAAGCTTTCTTT
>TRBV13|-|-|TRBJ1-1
CASSLGGRNTEAFF
TGTGCCAGCAGCTTAGGCGGCCGGAACACTGAAGCTTTCTTT
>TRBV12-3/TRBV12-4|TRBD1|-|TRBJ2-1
CASSEVLGTGNNEQFF
TGTGCCAGCAGTGAGGTTCTCGGGACAGGCAACAATGAGCAGTTCTTC
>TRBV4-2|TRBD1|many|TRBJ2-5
CASSDLADRGETQYF
TGTGCCAGCAGCGATTTAGCGGACAGGGGAGAGACCCAGTACTTC
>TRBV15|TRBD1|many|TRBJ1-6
CATSTGGHNSPLHF
TGTGCCACCAGCACAGGGGGACATAATTCACCCCTCCACTTT
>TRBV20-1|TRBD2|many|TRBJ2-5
CTPGSSGGAETQYF
TGCACCCCCGGGTCTAGCGGGGGGGCGGAGACCCAGTACTTC
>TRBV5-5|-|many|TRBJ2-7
CASSFGPREREQYF
TGTGCCAGCAGCTTCGGTCCCCGGGAGAGGGAGCAGTACTTC
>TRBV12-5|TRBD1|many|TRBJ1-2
CASASETGGSGYTF
TGTGCTAGTGCTAGCGAGACAGGGGGCAGTGGCTACACCTTC
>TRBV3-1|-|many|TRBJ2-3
CASSQASSTDTQYF
TGTGCCAGCAGCCAAGCATCTAGCACAGATACGCAGTATTTT
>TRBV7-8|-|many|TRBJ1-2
CASSSTGGIGYGYTF
TGTGCCAGCAGCTCCACTGGCGGCATTGGCTATGGCTACACCTTC
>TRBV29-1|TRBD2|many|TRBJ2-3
CSTERGIGTDTQYF
TGCAGCACCGAGCGGGGGATCGGCACAGATACGCAGTATTTT
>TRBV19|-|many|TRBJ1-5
CAIPPRFDGCNQPQHF
TGTGCCATTCCACCACGATTTGACGGATGCAATCAGCCCCAGCATTTT
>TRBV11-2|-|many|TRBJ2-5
CASSSRGVEETQYF
TGTGCCAGCAGCTCAAGGGGGGTTGAAGAGACCCAGTACTTC
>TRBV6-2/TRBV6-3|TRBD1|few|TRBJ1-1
CASSSQGWATEAFF
TGTGCCAGCAGTTCACAGGGGTGGGCCACTGAAGCTTTCTTT
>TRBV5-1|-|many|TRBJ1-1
CASGRTGTNTEAFF
TGCGCCAGCGGAAGAACAGGGACGAACACTGAAGCTTTCTTT
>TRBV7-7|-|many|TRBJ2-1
CASSPSGPSSYNEQFF
TGTGCTAGCAGCCCAAGCGGCCCCTCCTCCTACAATGAGCAGTTCTTC
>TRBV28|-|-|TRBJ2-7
CASSFKRSRSYEQYF
TGTGCCAGCAGTTTCAAGCGGTCGCGCTCCTACGAGCAGTACTTC
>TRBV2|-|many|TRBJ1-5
CASGPAAQPQHF
TGTGCCAGCGGCCCGGCGGCCCAGCCCCAGCATTTT
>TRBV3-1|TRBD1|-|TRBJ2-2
CASSQDFRGPRELFF
TGTGCCAGCAGCCAAGATTTCAGGGGGCCCCGGGAGCTGTTTTTT
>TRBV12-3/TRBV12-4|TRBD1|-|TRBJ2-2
CASSPQGWTGELFF
TGTGCCAGCAGTCCACAGGGGTGGACCGGGGAGCTGTTTTTT
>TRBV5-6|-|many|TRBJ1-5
CASSLFPVDSNQPQHF
TGTGCCAGCAGCTTGTTCCCGGTCGATAGCAATCAGCCCCAGCATTTT
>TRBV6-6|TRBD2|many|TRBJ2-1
CASSYLAGPDFPPHEQFF
TGTGCCAGCAGTTACCTAGCGGGGCCCGATTTCCCCCCCCATGAGCAGTTCTTC
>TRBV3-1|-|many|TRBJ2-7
CASSRRAEQYF
TGTGCCAGCAGCCGCCGGGCCGAGCAGTACTTC
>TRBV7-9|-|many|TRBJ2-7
CASSLATTGQYF
TGTGCCAGCAGCTTAGCGACGACAGGGCAGTACTTC
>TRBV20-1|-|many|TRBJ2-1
CSAGDTAYNEQFF
TGCAGTGCGGGGGACACCGCCTACAATGAGCAGTTCTTC
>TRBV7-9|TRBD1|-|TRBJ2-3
CASSSWTGAGADTQYF
TGTGCCAGCAGCTCATGGACAGGGGCAGGGGCAGATACGCAGTATTTT
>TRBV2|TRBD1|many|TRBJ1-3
CASSGTGDGNTIYF
TGTGCCAGCAGTGGAACAGGGGACGGAAACACCATATATTTT
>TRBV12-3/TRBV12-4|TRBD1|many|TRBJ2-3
CASSRDRGGPTDTQYF
TGTGCCAGCAGTCGCGACAGGGGGGGTCCCACAGATACGCAGTATTTT
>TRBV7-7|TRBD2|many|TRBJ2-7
CASSTGRGGYYEQYF
TGTGCTAGCAGCACCGGGCGGGGGGGCTACTACGAGCAGTACTTC
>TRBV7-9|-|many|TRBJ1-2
CASSLVRATGNYGYTF
TGTGCCAGCAGCTTAGTCAGGGCGACCGGGAACTATGGCTACACCTTC
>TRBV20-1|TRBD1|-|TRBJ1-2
CSAQDRGDGYTF
TGCAGTGCTCAGGACAGGGGGGATGGCTACACCTTC